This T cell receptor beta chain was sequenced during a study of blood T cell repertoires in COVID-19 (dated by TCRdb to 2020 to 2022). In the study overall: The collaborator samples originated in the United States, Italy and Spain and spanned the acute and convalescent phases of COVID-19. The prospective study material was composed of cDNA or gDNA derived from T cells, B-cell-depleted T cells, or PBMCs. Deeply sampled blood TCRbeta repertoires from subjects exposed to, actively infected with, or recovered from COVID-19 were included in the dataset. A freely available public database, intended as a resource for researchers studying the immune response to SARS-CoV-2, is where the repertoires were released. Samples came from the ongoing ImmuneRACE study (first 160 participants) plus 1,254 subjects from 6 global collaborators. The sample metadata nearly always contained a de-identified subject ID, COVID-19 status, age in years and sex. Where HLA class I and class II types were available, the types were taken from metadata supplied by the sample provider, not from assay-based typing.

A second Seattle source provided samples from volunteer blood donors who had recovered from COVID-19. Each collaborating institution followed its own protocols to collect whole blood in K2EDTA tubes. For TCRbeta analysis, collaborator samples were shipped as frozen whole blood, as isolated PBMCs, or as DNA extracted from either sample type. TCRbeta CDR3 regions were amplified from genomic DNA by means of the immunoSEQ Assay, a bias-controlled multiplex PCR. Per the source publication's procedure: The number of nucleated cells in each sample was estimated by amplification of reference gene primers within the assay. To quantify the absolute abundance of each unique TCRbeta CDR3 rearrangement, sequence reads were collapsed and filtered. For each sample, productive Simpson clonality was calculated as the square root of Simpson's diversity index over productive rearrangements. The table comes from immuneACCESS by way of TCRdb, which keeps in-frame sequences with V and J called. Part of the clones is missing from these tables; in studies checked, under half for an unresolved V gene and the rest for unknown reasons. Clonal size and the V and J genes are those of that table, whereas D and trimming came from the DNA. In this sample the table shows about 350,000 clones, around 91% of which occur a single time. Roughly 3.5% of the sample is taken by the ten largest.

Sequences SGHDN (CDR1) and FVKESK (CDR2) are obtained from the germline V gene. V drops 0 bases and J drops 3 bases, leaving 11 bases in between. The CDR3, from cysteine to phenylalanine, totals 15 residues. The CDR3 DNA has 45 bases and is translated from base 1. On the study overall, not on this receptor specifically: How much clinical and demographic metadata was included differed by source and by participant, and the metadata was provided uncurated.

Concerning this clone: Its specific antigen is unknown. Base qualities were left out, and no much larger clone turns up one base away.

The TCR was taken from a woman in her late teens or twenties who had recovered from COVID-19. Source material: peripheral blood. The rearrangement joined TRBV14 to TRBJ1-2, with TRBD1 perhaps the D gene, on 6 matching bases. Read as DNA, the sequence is TGTGCCAGCAGCCAAGATCCGGACAGACACTATGGCTACACCTTC. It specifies CASSQDPDRHYGYTF.